What follows are 25 T cell receptor beta chains derived from one specimen sequenced in a study of OX40 agonist ivuxolimab in advanced cancers. The method was immunoSEQ multiplex PCR; TCRdb's version includes in-frame clones alone and lacks a portion of them. Of about 99,000 clones detected, roughly 90% appear once; the ten largest clones hold 0.25% to 0.35%. Material: CD4+ or CD8+ T cells sorted from blood, obtained in a trial of the OX40 agonist ivuxolimab. These receptors all come from an adult with an advanced solid tumor such as melanoma, head and neck, liver or kidney cancer.

The chain joins TRBV5-1 to TRBJ1-1, with 9 bases that match TRBD1. The germline CDR1 and CDR2 sequences are SGHRS and YFSETQ. V shed 4 bases and J 6 bases; nucleotides not matched to a gene: 7. CDR3 length: 14 amino acids. In DNA, the CDR3 is TGCGCCAGCAGCCTGGACAGGGGCTTCGCTGAAGCTTTCTTT. This sequence encodes CASSLDRGFAEAFF.

This chain joins TRBV4-2 and TRBJ2-3; the D is unclear. CDR3 length: 12 amino acids. Trimming removed 3 bases from V and 2 bases from J, with 3 bases in between. CDR1 is LGHNA, CDR2 YNFKEQ, per germline. CDR3 nucleotides: TGTGCCAGCAGCCACCTCACAGATACGCAGTATTTT. Translation gives CASSHLTDTQYF.

The J gene is TRBJ2-3, the V gene TRBV14, with D hard to call. CDR1 and CDR2 (germline): SGHDN, FVKESK. Trimming cost V 5 bases and J 4 bases, with 16 bases left between them. CDR3 length: 15 residues. DNA of the CDR3: TGTGCCAGCAGCATAACGCGCGGAAGGGCAGATACGCAGTATTTT. Its translation is CASSITRGRADTQYF.

The count of this clone is one. This chain joins TRBV19 and TRBJ1-5; no definite D call. The V end was cut by 5 bases, the J end by 4 bases, with 6 bases between. Germline lookup yields CDR1 LNHDA and CDR2 SQIVND (reference sequence). This CDR3 is built from 12 residues. The CDR3 bases are TGTGCCAGTAGTTATCGAAATCAGCCCCAGCATTTT. Protein product: CASSYRNQPQHF.

V usage is TRBV5-4 and J usage is TRBJ1-5; D remains unclear. Germline lookup yields CDR1 SGHNT and CDR2 YYREEE (reference sequence). The CDR3 totals 15 residues. V lost 3 bases, J lost 1 base, and 11 bases lay in between. The CDR3, as DNA: TGTGCCAGCAGCTCCGGCGGGCAGAGCAATCAGCCCCAGCATTTT. It encodes CASSSGGQSNQPQHF.

This sequence joins TRBV6-6 and TRBJ2-5; D may be TRBD1 or TRBD2 (5 bases each). The CDR3 has 16 residues. The germline V gene has CDR1 MNHNY and CDR2 SVGAGI (reference sequence). The V end lost 6 bases, the J end lost 5 bases, and 22 bases lay between the germline ends. CDR3 sequence: CASSRTRDASGETQYF. The DNA of the CDR3 is TGTGCCAGCAGCCGTACTCGGGACGCAAGTGGGGAGACCCAGTACTTC.

This clone has a single count. V and J are TRBV30 and TRBJ2-3; 10 bases map to TRBD2. Germline V gene lookup returns CDR1 GTSNPN and CDR2 SVGIG (reference sequence). The ends lost 4 bases at V and 5 bases at J; junction bases unmatched: 6. The CDR3 has 14 amino acids. CDR3 bases: TGTGCCTGGAACAGCGGGAGGGCCGTAGATACGCAGTATTTT. Translation: CAWNSGRAVDTQYF.

This rearrangement joins TRBV9 to TRBJ2-1; 11 bases align to TRBD2. The CDR3 runs 15 residues. V was pared by 4 bases and J by 6 bases, with 6 bases of the junction left unmatched. Germline CDR1 SGDLS, CDR2 YYNGEE. DNA of the CDR3: TGTGCCAGCAGCCCACTAGCGGGAGAGCGCAATGAGCAGTTCTTC. It yields the protein CASSPLAGERNEQFF.

This chain links TRBV5-6 with TRBJ2-7; 10 nucleotides line up with TRBD2. Germline-derived CDR1 and CDR2 are SGHDT and YYEEEE. CDR3 size: 14 residues. The junction had 3 bases not matched to a gene; V was cut back by 3 bases and J by 3 bases. As DNA, the CDR3 is TGTGCCAGCAGCTCCGGGACTAGCGACTACGAGCAGTACTTC. Encoded protein: CASSSGTSDYEQYF. Looking up the rest from reference TRBV5-6 and TRBJ2-7 gives the full variable domain: DAGVTQSPTHLIKTRGQQVTLRCSPKSGHDTVSWYQQALGQGPQFIFQYYEEEERQRGNFPDRFSGHQFPNYSSELNVNALLLGDSALYLCASSSGTSDYEQYFGPGTRLTVT.

The rearrangement joins TRBV28 to TRBJ1-1; maybe TRBD1 (5 bases). V lost 6 bases to trimming and J lost 4 bases, with 12 bases between them. The germline CDR1 and CDR2 sequences are MDHEN and SYDVKM. CDR3 length equals 13 residues. The CDR3 DNA reads as TGTGCCAGCAGATCCCCGGGGGGCACTGAAGCTTTCTTT. It codes for CASRSPGGTEAFF.

The chain is built from TRBV5-1 and TRBJ2-1; TRBD2 matches at 8 bases. CDR1 is SGHRS and CDR2 is YFSETQ in the germline V gene. Trimming took 3 bases from V and 3 from J; bases not matched to a gene: 8. The CDR3 is made up of 16 amino acids. CDR3 coding DNA: TGCGCCAGCAGCTGGGGACTCGCGGGGGGCTACAATGAGCAGTTCTTC. It yields the protein CASSWGLAGGYNEQFF.

The rearrangement uses TRBV19 and TRBJ2-3; D is unresolved. Germline CDR1 reads LNHDA; CDR2 reads SQIVND (reference sequence). The CDR3 sequence is 13 residues long. V was trimmed by 1 base and J by 6 bases, leaving 8 bases between them. The CDR3 is CASSIAVRDTQYF. CDR3 nucleotide sequence: TGTGCCAGTAGTATAGCTGTGAGGGATACGCAGTATTTT.

J is TRBJ1-3 and V is TRBV4-2, with D perhaps matching TRBD1 (6 bases). V was cut by 5 bases and J by 0 bases, with 17 bases left in between. The CDR3 totals 17 residues. Germline V gene lookup returns CDR1 LGHNA and CDR2 YNFKEQ. Written as DNA, the CDR3 is TGTGCCAGCAGCTTGAGGGGGTTGACCAGCTCTGGAAACACCATATATTTT. The encoded protein is CASSLRGLTSSGNTIYF.

V gene TRBV6-1 combines with J gene TRBJ2-1; tentatively, D is TRBD2 (6 bases). The length of the CDR3 is 15 residues. Germline CDR1 is MNHNS and CDR2 is SASEGT. V was clipped by 3 bases and J by 16 bases, with 25 bases between them. CDR3 DNA: TGTGCCAGCAGTGACACTGGCGGGGCTAAAATCTCTCCATTCTTC. Protein product: CASSDTGGAKISPFF.

A remark on this clone: Relative to the germline gene, one junction end is altered; a read error may explain this. The J gene is TRBJ2-7, the V gene TRBV5-4, with 8 bases that match TRBD1. Looked up from germline, CDR1 is SGHNT and CDR2 is YYREEE (reference sequence). The CDR3 runs to 11 residues. Here the CDR3 DNA reads TGTGCCAGCAGGCAGACAGGGGTCTGGGACTTC. This sequence encodes CASRQTGVWDF.

The rearrangement links TRBV19 to TRBJ2-7; D gene uncertain. Germline V gives CDR1 LNHDA, CDR2 SQIVND (reference sequence). V shed 3 bases and J shed 4 bases, with 13 bases lying between them. This CDR3 is built from 14 residues. Written as DNA, the CDR3 is TGTGCCAGTAGTATGAGTTGGCCGCAGTACGAGCAGTACTTC. The encoded protein is CASSMSWPQYEQYF.

This chain connects TRBV19 to TRBJ2-2, with no clear D. In germline, CDR1 is LNHDA, CDR2 SQIVND (reference sequence). This CDR3 comprises 17 residues. V was trimmed by 1 base and J by 6 bases, leaving 18 bases between them. CDR3 in DNA: TGTGCCAGTAGTATAGCGGGTCGAAGAGTCCGAGCCGGGGAGCTGTTTTTT. Its translation is CASSIAGRRVRAGELFF. Drawing the rest from reference TRBV19 and TRBJ2-2, the complete variable domain is DGGITQSPKYLFRKEGQNVTLSCEQNLNHDAMYWYRQDPGQGLRLIYYSQIVNDFQKGDIAEGYSVSREKKESFPLTVTSAQKNPTAFYLCASSIAGRRVRAGELFFGEGSRLTVL.

The rearrangement joins TRBV28 to TRBJ2-5; D may correspond to TRBD1 or TRBD2 (7 bases each). V shed 7 bases and J shed 7 bases, with 19 bases lying between them. This CDR3 is 14 amino acids long. Germline-derived CDR1 and CDR2 are MDHEN and SYDVKM. In DNA, the CDR3 is TGTGCCAGCATCCCCTCCAGGGGGGGAGGGACCCAGTACTTC. Encoded protein: CASIPSRGGGTQYF.

This clone was detected once. This chain links TRBV18 with TRBJ1-1; D might be TRBD1 (6 bases). From germline, CDR1 is KGHSH and CDR2 LQKENI. The CDR3 is made up of 15 amino acids. Trimming stripped 0 bases from V and 0 bases from J, with 8 bases between. CDR3 coding DNA: TGTGCCAGCTCACCACCCGGGGGCATGAACACTGAAGCTTTCTTT. Translated, it gives CASSPPGGMNTEAFF.

The count of this clone is one. The genes are TRBV6-6 and TRBJ2-3; D may be TRBD1 or TRBD2 (7 bases each). V was pared by 5 bases and J by 2 bases, with 14 bases between. The CDR3 spans 15 residues. Germline CDR1 reads MNHNY; CDR2 reads SVGAGI (reference sequence). CDR3 in amino acids: CASSQAGQLTDTQYF. The CDR3 DNA reads as TGTGCCAGCAGTCAAGCGGGACAGCTCACAGATACGCAGTATTTT.

The CDR3 DNA follows: TGCGCCAGCAGTCAATGCCCGGGACAGGAGGTACTGGAGCAGTACTTC. It encodes CASSQCPGQEVLEQYF. The chain couples TRBV23-1 to TRBJ2-7, with 8 nucleotides matching TRBD1. TRBV23-1 is filed as an ORF, its function uncertain. Trimming removed 1 base from V and 7 bases from J; junction bases left unmatched: 12. There are 16 residues in the CDR3.

This chain uses TRBV10-2 with TRBJ2-3; weak D call: TRBD1 (5 bases). Trimming stripped 8 bases from V and 2 bases from J, with 5 bases between. Looked up from germline, CDR1 is WSHSY and CDR2 is SAAADI. The CDR3 is 11 residues long. The CDR3 here is CASGATDTQYF. In DNA, the CDR3 is TGCGCCAGCGGGGCCACAGATACGCAGTATTTT.

This clone showed up just a few times. This rearrangement joins TRBV6-1 to TRBJ2-3; D gene uncertain. CDR1 and CDR2 from the germline V gene are MNHNS and SASEGT. This CDR3 contains 13 residues. V lost 3 bases, J lost 3 bases, and 7 bases lay in between. The CDR3 coding sequence is TGTGCCAGCAGTGATTTAGGAACAGATACGCAGTATTTT. Translating it yields CASSDLGTDTQYF.

This sequence joins TRBV19 and TRBJ2-6; D unclear. V was shortened by 5 bases and J by 0 bases, with 8 bases between the two germline ends. Germline V CDR1 and CDR2: LNHDA, SQIVND (reference sequence). The CDR3 covers 15 residues. The CDR3 spells CASSHASSGANVLTF. The CDR3 DNA sequence: TGTGCCAGTAGTCACGCCAGCTCTGGGGCCAACGTCCTGACTTTC.

The table lists this clone with a few counts. The J gene is TRBJ2-5, the V gene TRBV7-8; D remains unclear. CDR1 is SGHVS, CDR2 FQNEAQ, per germline. The V end lost 3 bases, the J end lost 5 bases, and 10 bases lay between the germline ends. The CDR3 covers 13 residues. The CDR3 protein is CASSFQPRETQYF. In DNA, the CDR3 is TGTGCCAGCAGCTTCCAGCCGAGGGAGACCCAGTACTTC.